This TCR beta chain was obtained from a study of T cell changes during pregnancy in multiple sclerosis. The CDR3 runs to 11 residues. J was trimmed by 5 bases and V by 5 bases; bases with no gene match: 2. Germline CDR1 reads DFQATT; CDR2 reads SNEGSKA (reference sequence). The method was immunoSEQ multiplex PCR; TCRdb's version includes in-frame clones alone and lacks a portion of them. Of 130,000 or so clones listed, approximately 93% are singletons. This clone was picked up a small number of times. The source was peripheral blood, collected before pregnancy. This chain uses TRBV20-1 with TRBJ1-1, with TRBD1 identical over 7 bases. The receptor was derived from a female donor with multiple sclerosis, enrolled in a pregnancy study. The CDR3 sequence: CSAPQGTEAFF. CDR3 DNA: TGCAGTGCTCCACAGGGGACTGAAGCTTTCTTT.